The 5 T cell receptor beta chains below were found in one sample sequenced in a study of T cells in tuberculosis. The data were produced by immunoSEQ multiplex PCR, yet TCRdb's version contains in-frame clones alone and is incomplete. The profile shows roughly 34,000 clones, approximately 90% of them singletons. Input material: PBMCs. The receptors shown here come from a donor aged 5 to 30 with latent tuberculosis or without tuberculosis infection. Some clones in this sample may be carry-over from other donors' samples.

This chain connects TRBV18 to TRBJ2-7, with TRBD1 matching 7 bases. Germline V CDR1 and CDR2: KGHSH, LQKENI. CDR3 length: 15 amino acids. V was pared by 6 bases and J by 6 bases, with 14 bases of the junction left unmatched. CDR3 in DNA: TGTGCCAGCTCGGAAGTGGGGACAGTAGGGGGCGAGCAGTACTTC. Its translation is CASSEVGTVGGEQYF.

The genes are TRBV27 and TRBJ2-3; TRBD2 aligns across 14 bases. CDR1 and CDR2 from the germline V gene are MNHEY and SMNVEV (reference sequence). There are 16 residues in the CDR3. Unmatched junction bases numbered 3, after V lost 4 bases and J lost 3 bases. The CDR3 sequence is CASSWGLAGETDTQYF. The DNA of the CDR3 is TGTGCCAGCAGTTGGGGACTAGCGGGGGAAACAGATACGCAGTATTTT.

V usage is TRBV30 and J usage is TRBJ2-3; 11 bases are a match to TRBD2. In germline, CDR1 is GTSNPN, CDR2 SVGIG (reference sequence). This CDR3 is 16 amino acids long. V was pared by 2 bases and J by 2 bases, with 6 bases of the junction left unmatched. DNA for the CDR3: TGTGCCTGGAGTTACCGACTAGCGGGAACCACAGATACGCAGTATTTT. It yields the protein CAWSYRLAGTTDTQYF.

The rearrangement joins TRBV11-2 to TRBJ2-1; 9 nucleotides agree with TRBD1. The V gene end was trimmed by 1 base and the J gene end by 6 bases; junction bases not matched to a gene: 13. Germline CDR1 reads SGHAT; CDR2 reads FQNNGV. There are 18 residues in the CDR3. The CDR3 DNA is TGTGCCAGCAGCTTAGTTTTTATCGGGACAGGGTGGTTCAATGAGCAGTTCTTC. It encodes CASSLVFIGTGWFNEQFF.

The rearrangement uses TRBV15 and TRBJ1-5; weak D call: TRBD1 (6 bases). The CDR3 contains 14 residues. V was pared by 1 base and J by 6 bases, with 10 bases between. Germline loops: CDR1 LNHNV, CDR2 YYDKDF (reference sequence). Here the CDR3 DNA reads TGTGCCACCAGCAGAGGCGCAGGGGCTCAGCCCCAGCATTTT. This gives the protein CATSRGAGAQPQHF. The full variable domain, completed using reference TRBV15 and TRBJ1-5, is DAMVIQNPRYQVTQFGKPVTLSCSQTLNHNVMYWYQQKSSQAPKLLFHYYDKDFNNEADTPDNFQSRRPNTSFCFLDIRSPGLGDTAMYLCATSRGAGAQPQHFGDGTRLSIL.